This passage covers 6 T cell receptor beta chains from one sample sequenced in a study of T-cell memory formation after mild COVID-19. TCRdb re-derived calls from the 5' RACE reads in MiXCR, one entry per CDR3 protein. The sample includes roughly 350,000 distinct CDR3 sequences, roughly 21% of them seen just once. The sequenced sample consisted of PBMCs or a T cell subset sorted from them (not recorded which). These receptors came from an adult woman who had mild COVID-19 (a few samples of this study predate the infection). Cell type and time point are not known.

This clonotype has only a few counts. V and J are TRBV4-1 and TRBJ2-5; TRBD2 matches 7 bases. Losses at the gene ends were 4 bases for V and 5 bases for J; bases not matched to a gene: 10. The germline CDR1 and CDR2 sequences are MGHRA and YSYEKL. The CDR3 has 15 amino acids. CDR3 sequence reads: CASSPRDYPSETQYF. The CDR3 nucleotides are TGCGCCAGCAGCCCTCGGGACTACCCCTCCGAGACCCAGTACTTC.

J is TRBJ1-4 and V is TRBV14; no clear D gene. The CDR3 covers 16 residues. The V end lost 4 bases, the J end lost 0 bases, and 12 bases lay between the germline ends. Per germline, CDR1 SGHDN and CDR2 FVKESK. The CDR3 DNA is TGTGCCAGCAGCCTCTTCCTTGGGACAACTAATGAAAAACTGTTTTTT. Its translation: CASSLFLGTTNEKLFF.

CDR3 amino acids: CASSQPERSSGANVLTF. The CDR3 DNA follows: TGTGCCAGCAGCCAACCGGAGAGGTCCTCTGGGGCCAACGTCCTGACTTTC. This chain connects TRBV4-2 to TRBJ2-6; no clear D gene. The germline V and J ends were trimmed by 2 bases and 0 bases, with 11 bases remaining between them. CDR3 length: 17 residues. CDR1 and CDR2 from the germline V gene are LGHNA and YNFKEQ.

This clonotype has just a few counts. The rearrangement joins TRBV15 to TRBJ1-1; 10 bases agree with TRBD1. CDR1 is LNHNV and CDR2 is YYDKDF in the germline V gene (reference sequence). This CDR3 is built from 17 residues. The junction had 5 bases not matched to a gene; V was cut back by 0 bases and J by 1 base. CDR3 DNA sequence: TGTGCCACCAGCAGAGATTCCCGACAGGGGGCGAACACTGAAGCTTTCTTT. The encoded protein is CATSRDSRQGANTEAFF.

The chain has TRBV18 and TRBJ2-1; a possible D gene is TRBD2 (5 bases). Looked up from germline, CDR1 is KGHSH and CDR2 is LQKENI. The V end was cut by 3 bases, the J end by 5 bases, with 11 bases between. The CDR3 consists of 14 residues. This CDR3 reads CASSPLLANNEQFF. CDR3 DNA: TGTGCCAGCTCACCCCTTTTAGCGAACAATGAGCAGTTCTTC.

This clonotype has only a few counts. This chain's CDR3 is CASSLGDRRHEQYF. In DNA form, the CDR3 reads TGCGCCAGCAGCTTGGGCGACAGGAGGCACGAGCAGTACTTC. V gene TRBV5-1 combines with J gene TRBJ2-7, with D perhaps matching TRBD1 (6 bases). The germline V and J ends were trimmed by 0 bases and 5 bases, with 12 bases remaining between them. In germline, CDR1 is SGHRS, CDR2 YFSETQ. The CDR3 contains 14 residues.